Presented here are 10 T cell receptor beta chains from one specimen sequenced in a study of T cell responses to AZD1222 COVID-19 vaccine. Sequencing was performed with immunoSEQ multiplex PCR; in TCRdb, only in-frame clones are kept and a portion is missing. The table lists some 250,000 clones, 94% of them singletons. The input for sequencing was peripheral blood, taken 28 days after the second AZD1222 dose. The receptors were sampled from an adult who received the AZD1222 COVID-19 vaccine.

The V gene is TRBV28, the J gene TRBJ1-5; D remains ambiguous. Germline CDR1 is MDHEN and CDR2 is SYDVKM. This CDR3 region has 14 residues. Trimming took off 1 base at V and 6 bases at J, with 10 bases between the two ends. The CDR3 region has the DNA TGTGCCAGCAGTTTATCCCTGCCGCGTCAGCCCCAGCATTTT. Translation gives CASSLSLPRQPQHF.

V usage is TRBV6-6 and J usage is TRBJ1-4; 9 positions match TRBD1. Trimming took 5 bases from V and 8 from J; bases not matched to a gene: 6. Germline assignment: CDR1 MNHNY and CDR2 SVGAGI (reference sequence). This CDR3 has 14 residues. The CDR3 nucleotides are TGTGCCAGCAGTGCCCCTGACAGGGGGGAAAAACTGTTTTTT. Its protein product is CASSAPDRGEKLFF.

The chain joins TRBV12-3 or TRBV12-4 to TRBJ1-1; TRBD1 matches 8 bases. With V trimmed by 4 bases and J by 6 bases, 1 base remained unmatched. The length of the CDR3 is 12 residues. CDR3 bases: TGTGCCAGCAGTTGGGACAGGCCTGAAGCTTTCTTT. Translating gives CASSWDRPEAFF.

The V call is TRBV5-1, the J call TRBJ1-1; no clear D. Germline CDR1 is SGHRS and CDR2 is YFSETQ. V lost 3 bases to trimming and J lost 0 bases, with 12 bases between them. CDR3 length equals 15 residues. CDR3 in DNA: TGCGCCAGCAGCTCCACGGCTACAATGAACACTGAAGCTTTCTTT. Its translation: CASSSTATMNTEAFF.

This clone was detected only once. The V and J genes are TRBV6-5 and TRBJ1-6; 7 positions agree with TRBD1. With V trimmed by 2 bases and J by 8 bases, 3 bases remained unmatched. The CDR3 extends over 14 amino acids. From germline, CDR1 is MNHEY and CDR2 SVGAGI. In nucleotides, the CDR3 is TGTGCCAGCAGTTACGAGGGGGCGGATTCACCCCTCCACTTT. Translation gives CASSYEGADSPLHF.

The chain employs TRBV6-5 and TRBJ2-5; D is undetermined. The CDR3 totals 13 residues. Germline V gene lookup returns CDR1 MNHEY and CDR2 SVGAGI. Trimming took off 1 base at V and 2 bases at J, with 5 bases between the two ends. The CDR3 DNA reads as TGTGCCAGCAGTTACTATCAGCAAGAGACCCAGTACTTC. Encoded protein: CASSYYQQETQYF.

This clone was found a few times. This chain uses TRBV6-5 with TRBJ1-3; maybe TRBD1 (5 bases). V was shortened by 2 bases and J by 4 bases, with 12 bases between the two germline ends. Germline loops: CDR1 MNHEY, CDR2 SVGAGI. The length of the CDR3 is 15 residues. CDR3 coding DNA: TGTGCCAGCAGTTACCGGAGGGGTACCGGAAACACCATATATTTT. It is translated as CASSYRRGTGNTIYF.

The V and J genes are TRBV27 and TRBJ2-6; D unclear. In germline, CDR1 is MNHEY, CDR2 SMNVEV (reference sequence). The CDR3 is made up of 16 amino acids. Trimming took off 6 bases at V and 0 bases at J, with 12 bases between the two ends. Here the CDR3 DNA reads TGTGCCAGCAGGAAAGGGCCCTCCTCTGGGGCCAACGTCCTGACTTTC. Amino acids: CASRKGPSSGANVLTF. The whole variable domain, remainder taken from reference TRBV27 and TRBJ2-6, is EAQVTQNPRYLITVTGKKLTVTCSQNMNHEYMSWYRQDPGLGLRQIYYSMNVEVTDKGDVPEGYKVSRKEKRNFPLILESPSPNQTSLYFCASRKGPSSGANVLTFGAGSRLTVL.

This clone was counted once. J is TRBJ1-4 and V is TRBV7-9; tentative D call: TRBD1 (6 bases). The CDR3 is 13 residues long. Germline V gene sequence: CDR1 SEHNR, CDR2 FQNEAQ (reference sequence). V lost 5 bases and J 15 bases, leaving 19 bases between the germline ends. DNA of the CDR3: TGTGCCAGCAGCCCGGACAGCACCAGTAGATTGTTTTTT. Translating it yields CASSPDSTSRLFF.

CDR3 bases: TGTGCCAGCAGCTTCGGACGGAGGAACACTGAAGCTTTCTTT. Its protein is CASSFGRRNTEAFF. The rearrangement uses TRBV5-6 and TRBJ1-1; no reliable D call. CDR1 is SGHDT and CDR2 is YYEEEE in the germline V gene. The germline V and J ends were trimmed by 2 bases and 1 base, with 9 bases remaining between them. The CDR3 is 14 amino acids.